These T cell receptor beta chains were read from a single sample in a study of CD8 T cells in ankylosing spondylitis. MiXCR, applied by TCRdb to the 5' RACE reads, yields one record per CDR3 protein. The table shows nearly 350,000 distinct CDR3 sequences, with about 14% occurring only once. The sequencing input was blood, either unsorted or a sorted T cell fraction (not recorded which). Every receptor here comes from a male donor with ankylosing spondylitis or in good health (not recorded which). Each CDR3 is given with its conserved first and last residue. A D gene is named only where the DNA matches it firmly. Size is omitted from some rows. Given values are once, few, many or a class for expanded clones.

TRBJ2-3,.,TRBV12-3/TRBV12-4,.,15,TGTGCCAGCAGCCCGGGACGGACCTTCACAGATACGCAGTATTTT,CASSPGRTFTDTQYF
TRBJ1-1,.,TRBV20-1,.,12,TGCAGTGCTAGATCCACGAACACTGAAGCTTTCTTT,CSARSTNTEAFF
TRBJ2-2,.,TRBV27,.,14,TGTGCCAGCAGGAACAGGGTTATCGCCGGGGAGCTGTTTTTT,CASRNRVIAGELFF
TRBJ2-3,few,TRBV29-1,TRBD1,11,TGCAGCTCCTTGACAGGGGTTACGCAGTATTTT,CSSLTGVTQYF
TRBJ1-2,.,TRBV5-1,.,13,TGCGCCAGCAGCTTGGAGTCTGGGTTTGGCTACACCTTC,CASSLESGFGYTF
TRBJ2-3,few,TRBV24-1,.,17,TGTGCCACCAGTGATTTCGGGGGTGTGGGGCGTACAGATACGCAGTATTTT,CATSDFGGVGRTDTQYF
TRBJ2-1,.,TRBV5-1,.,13,TGCGCCAGCAGCTTGGTTCTTAGGGGTGAGCAGTTCTTC,CASSLVLRGEQFF
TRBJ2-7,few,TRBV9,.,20,TGTGCCAGCAGCGTAGGATCTCCGACGGGGGTTGGCCCGACCAAGTACGAGCAGTACTTC,CASSVGSPTGVGPTKYEQYF
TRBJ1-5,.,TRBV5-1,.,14,TGCGCCAGCAGGCCTACAGGGCTCAATCAGCCCCAGCATTTT,CASRPTGLNQPQHF
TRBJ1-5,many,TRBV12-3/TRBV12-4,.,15,TGTGCCAGCAGCCCCCAAAGTTCGGGTCGGCAGCCCCAGCATTTT,CASSPQSSGRQPQHF
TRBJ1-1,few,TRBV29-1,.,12,TGCAGCGTTTCAGGGGCCAACACTGAAGCTTTCTTT,CSVSGANTEAFF
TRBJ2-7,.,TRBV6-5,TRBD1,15,TGTGCCAGCAGTTACTCGGCAGGGGGCCACTACGAGCAGTACTTC,CASSYSAGGHYEQYF
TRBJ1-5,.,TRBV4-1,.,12,TGCGCCAGCAGCCCCTTAGGTGGGCCCCAGCATTTT,CASSPLGGPQHF
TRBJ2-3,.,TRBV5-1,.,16,TGCGCCAGCAGCTTGTTCGCGGGCCTCGGAGCAGATACGCAGTATTTT,CASSLFAGLGADTQYF
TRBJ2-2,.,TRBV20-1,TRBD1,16,TGCAGTGCCAACATACACAGGGGGCCGAACACCGGGGAGCTGTTTTTT,CSANIHRGPNTGELFF
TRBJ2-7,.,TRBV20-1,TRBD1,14,TGCAGTGCTCGACCGGGACAGGGGTTCTACGAGCAGTACTTC,CSARPGQGFYEQYF
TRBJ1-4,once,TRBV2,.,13,TGTGCCAGCAGACCCAACGGACAGGAAAAACTGTTTTTT,CASRPNGQEKLFF
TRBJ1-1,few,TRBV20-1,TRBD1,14,TGCAGTGCTGACACTCCAAACAGGGGGAATTTAGCTTTCTTT,CSADTPNRGNLAFF
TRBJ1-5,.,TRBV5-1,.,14,TGCGCCAGCAGCTTAGAGTCCGGCAATCAGCCCCAGCATTTT,CASSLESGNQPQHF
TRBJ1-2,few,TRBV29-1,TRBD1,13,TGCAGCGTGGGACAGGGACGCTCAGGGGGCTACACCTTC,CSVGQGRSGGYTF
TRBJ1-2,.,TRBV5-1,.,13,TGCGCCAGCAGCTCCCTTACGCGCGGTGGCTACACCTTC,CASSSLTRGGYTF
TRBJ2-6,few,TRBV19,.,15,TGTGCCAGTAGGGCTTCAGGGGCCGGGGCCAACGTCCTGACTTTC,CASRASGAGANVLTF
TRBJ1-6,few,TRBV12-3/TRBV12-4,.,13,TGTGCCAGCAGTCCCCGGGGTTCACCCTCCCTCCACTTT,CASSPRGSPSLHF
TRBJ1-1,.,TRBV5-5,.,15,TGTGCCAGCAGCTCAGTGGGAGGCCTAAACACTGAAGCTTTCTTT,CASSSVGGLNTEAFF
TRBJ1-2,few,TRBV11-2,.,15,TGTGCCAGCAGCTTAGTCCCGGCCGTGAACTATGGCTACACCTTC,CASSLVPAVNYGYTF
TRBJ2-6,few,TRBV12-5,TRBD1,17,TGTGCTAGTGCCATGGGACAGACAGTCTCTGGGGCCAACGTCCTGACTTTC,CASAMGQTVSGANVLTF
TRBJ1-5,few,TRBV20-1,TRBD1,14,TGCAGTGCTGCACAGGGGAATAGCAATCAGCCCCAGCATTTT,CSAAQGNSNQPQHF
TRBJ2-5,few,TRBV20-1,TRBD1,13,TGCAGTGCTGTACAGGGGGCGGTGGAGACCCAGTACTTC,CSAVQGAVETQYF
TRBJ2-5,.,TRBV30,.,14,TGTGCCTGGGGAGTAGCGAACAGGGAGATTTCCCAGTACTTC,CAWGVANREISQYF
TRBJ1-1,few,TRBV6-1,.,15,TGTGCCAGCAGTGTACCGGGGGGAGTGGGCACTGAAGCTTTCTTT,CASSVPGGVGTEAFF
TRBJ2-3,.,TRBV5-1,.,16,TGCGCCAGCAGCTTGGGAATTGGGGTGATAACAGATACGCAGTATTTT,CASSLGIGVITDTQYF
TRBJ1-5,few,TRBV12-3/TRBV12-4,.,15,TGTGCCAGCAGACCTAACTTGGGGAGCAATCAGCCCCAGCATTTT,CASRPNLGSNQPQHF
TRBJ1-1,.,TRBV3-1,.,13,TGTGCCAGCAGCCAATTTTTAGCCCCTGAAGCTTTCTTT,CASSQFLAPEAFF
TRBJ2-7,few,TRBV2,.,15,TGTGCCAGCACCACAGGCCCCAAGGGATCCTACGAGCAGTACTTC,CASTTGPKGSYEQYF
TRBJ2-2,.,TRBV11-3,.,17,TGTGCCAGCAGCCGCGACAGGCAGGAAGAAGACACCGGGGAGCTGTTTTTT,CASSRDRQEEDTGELFF
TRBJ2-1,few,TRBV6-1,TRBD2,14,TGTGCCGGACGAGTGGGACTAGATGTGACTGAGCAGTTCTTC,CAGRVGLDVTEQFF
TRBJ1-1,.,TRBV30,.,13,TGTGCCTGGAGTCAAGGGCCCGGAGGTGAAGCTTTCTTT,CAWSQGPGGEAFF
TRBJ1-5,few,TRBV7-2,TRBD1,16,TGTGCCAGCAGCTTAACGTGGGCAGGGGGACATCAGCCCCAGCATTTT,CASSLTWAGGHQPQHF
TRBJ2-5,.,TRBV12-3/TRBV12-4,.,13,TGTGCCAGCCAGACGCAGGCTGGAGAGACCCAGTACTTC,CASQTQAGETQYF
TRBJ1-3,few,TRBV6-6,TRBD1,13,TGTGCCACCTTACAGGGGTATCGGGACACCATATATTTT,CATLQGYRDTIYF
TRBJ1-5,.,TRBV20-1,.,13,TGCAGTGCTAGATCAGGGGAGAATCAGCCCCAGCATTTT,CSARSGENQPQHF
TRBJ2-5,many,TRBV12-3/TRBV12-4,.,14,TGTGCCAGCAGTTTAGCGACCGGGAAAGAGACCCAGTACTTC,CASSLATGKETQYF
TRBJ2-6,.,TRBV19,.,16,TGTGCCAGTAAAGGGGGTGGTCTCCCTGGGGCCAACGTCCTGACTTTC,CASKGGGLPGANVLTF
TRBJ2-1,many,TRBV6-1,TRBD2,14,TGTGCCAGCAGTCTCCCCGGGAGGAGAAATGAGCAGTTCTTC,CASSLPGRRNEQFF
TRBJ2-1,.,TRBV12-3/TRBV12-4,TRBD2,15,TGTGCCAGCAGTTCCGTCGGACTAGCGGACAATGAGCAGTTCTTC,CASSSVGLADNEQFF
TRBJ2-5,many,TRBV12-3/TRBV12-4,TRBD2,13,TGTGCCAGCAGTTTCCGCGGGGGAGAGACCCAGTACTTC,CASSFRGGETQYF
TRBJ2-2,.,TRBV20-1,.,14,TGCAGTGCTAGAGATCCGGGAGACACCGGGGAGCTGTTTTTT,CSARDPGDTGELFF
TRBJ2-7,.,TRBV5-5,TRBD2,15,TGTGCCAGCAGCATTCTAGCGGGGGGGCCGGGGGAGCAGTACTTC,CASSILAGGPGEQYF
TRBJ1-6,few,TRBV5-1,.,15,TGCGCCAGCAGCTTGGCGACCAGGGATAATTCACCCCTCCACTTT,CASSLATRDNSPLHF
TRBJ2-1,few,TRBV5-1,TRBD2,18,TGCGCCAGCAGCATGGGACTAGCGGGGGCCCTCGTCGGGGATGAGCAGTTCTTC,CASSMGLAGALVGDEQFF
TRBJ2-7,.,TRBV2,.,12,TGTGCCAGCAGCGAGACTTACTACGAGCAGTACTTC,CASSETYYEQYF
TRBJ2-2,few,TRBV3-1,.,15,TGTGCCAGCAGCCTAAGACTAGGAATCACCGGGGAGCTGTTTTTT,CASSLRLGITGELFF
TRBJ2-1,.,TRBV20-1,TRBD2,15,TGCTCCCATCGGCTAGCGGGGGCCCCCGGGAATGAGCAGTTCTTC,CSHRLAGAPGNEQFF
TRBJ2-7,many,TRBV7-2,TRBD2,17,TGTGCCAGCAGCCCACATGGTCTAGCGGGGGTTTCCTACGAGCAGTACTTC,CASSPHGLAGVSYEQYF
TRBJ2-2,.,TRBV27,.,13,TGTGCCAGCAGTTTATCAGGAGTCGGGGAGCTGTTTTTT,CASSLSGVGELFF
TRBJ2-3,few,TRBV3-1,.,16,TGTGCCAGCAGCCAAGCCCTCCTAGGGGTCGCAGATACGCAGTATTTT,CASSQALLGVADTQYF
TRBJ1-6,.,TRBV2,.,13,TGTGCCAGCAGTGACATCACCGGGACACCGATTCACTTT,CASSDITGTPIHF
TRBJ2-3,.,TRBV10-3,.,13,TGTGCCATCAGCCCCCCGGGCACAGATACGCAGTATTTT,CAISPPGTDTQYF
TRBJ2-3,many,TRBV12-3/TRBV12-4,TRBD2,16,TGTGCCAGCAGTTTGACTAGCGGGGGAAGCACAGATACGCAGTATTTT,CASSLTSGGSTDTQYF